This T cell receptor beta chain was found in a study of blood T cell repertoires in COVID-19. Overall study: The analysed material was cDNA or gDNA that came from T cells, B-cell-depleted T cells, or PBMCs.

Using immunoSEQ multiplex PCR, the repertoire was profiled, and TCRdb retains in-frame clones only, with some absent. Counted here are a few hundred thousand clones, 87% occurring once; the ten biggest clones make up under 2.5%. This CDR3 region has 14 residues. The germline V and J ends were trimmed by 5 bases and 3 bases, with 13 bases remaining between them. Per the germline V gene, CDR1 is MDHEN and CDR2 is SYDVKM. Sequencing was performed on peripheral blood. The chain employs TRBV28 and TRBJ1-1, with a possible D match to TRBD1 (5 bases). The TCR originated in a man between 35 and 55 years old with active or convalescent COVID-19. The CDR3 DNA follows: TGTGCCAGCAGTCGCCGTCCAGGGTACACTGAAGCTTTCTTT. Translation: CASSRRPGYTEAFF.